These 31 T cell receptor beta chains share one sample of origin, sequenced in a study of cytomegalovirus exposure and HLA in healthy donors. 60 Vbeta and 13 Jbeta primers were used in PCR. The repertoire was sequenced with immunoSEQ multiplex PCR; TCRdb's copy has only in-frame clones and lacks some. The table lists 200,000 to 300,000 clones, around four fifths of them singletons. Sequenced material: PBMCs. These receptors were taken from a woman aged 40 to 50 in good health and CMV-seropositive.

The chain joins TRBV7-2 to TRBJ2-3, with D tentatively TRBD2 (5 bases). The germline gives CDR1 SGHTA, CDR2 FQGNSA. With 2 bases removed from V and 4 bases from J, the gap between germline ends came to 13 bases. The length of the CDR3 is 15 residues. The CDR3 reads CASSLQSKRADTQYF. The DNA for the CDR3 is TGTGCCAGCAGCTTACAGTCCAAGAGGGCAGATACGCAGTATTTT.

CDR3: CASRETSGPYNEQFF. In nucleotides, the CDR3 is TGTGCCAGCCGTGAAACTAGCGGACCCTACAATGAGCAGTTCTTC. This chain joins TRBV19 and TRBJ2-1; TRBD2 aligns across 8 bases. CDR3 length: 15 amino acids. J lost 2 bases, V lost 9 bases, and 9 bases had no gene match. Per germline, CDR1 LNHDA and CDR2 SQIVND (reference sequence).

This chain links TRBV6-1 with TRBJ2-7, with 11 bases fitting TRBD1. CDR3 length equals 14 residues. Germline V gives CDR1 MNHNS, CDR2 SASEGT. The V gene end was trimmed by 6 bases and the J gene end by 5 bases; junction bases not matched to a gene: 6. This CDR3 is CASSPGTGGDEQYF. The CDR3 DNA reads TGTGCCAGCAGCCCCGGGACAGGGGGGGACGAGCAGTACTTC.

The rearrangement joins TRBV7-2 to TRBJ1-6; 7 bases line up with TRBD1. Losses at the gene ends were 5 bases for V and 10 bases for J; bases not matched to a gene: 8. The CDR3 consists of 14 residues. CDR1 is SGHTA, CDR2 FQGNSA, per germline. Here the CDR3 DNA reads TGTGCCAGCAGCCTCGACAGGGTTAGATCACCCCTCCACTTT. This translates into CASSLDRVRSPLHF.

The chain employs TRBV10-3 and TRBJ2-3, with 10 bases matching TRBD2. With 3 bases clipped from V and 3 bases from J, the junction kept 6 bases outside the gene matches. The germline V gene encodes CDR1 ENHRY and CDR2 SYGVKD. This CDR3 is built from 16 residues. The CDR3 coding sequence is TGTGCCATCAGTGATCTAGCGGGGGAAGGGACAGATACGCAGTATTTT. It yields the protein CAISDLAGEGTDTQYF.

The CDR3 DNA is TGTGCCATCAGTGTGGGGGGGTACGAGCAGTACTTC. Translated, it gives CAISVGGYEQYF. V is TRBV10-3 and J is TRBJ2-7; TRBD2 aligns across 7 bases. The CDR3 sequence is 12 residues long. Germline V gives CDR1 ENHRY, CDR2 SYGVKD. V dropped 4 bases and J dropped 4; count of bases not matched to a gene: 1.

The chain combines TRBV28 with TRBJ1-1, with 7 bases that match TRBD1. Germline loops: CDR1 MDHEN, CDR2 SYDVKM. This CDR3 is built from 14 residues. Losses at the gene ends were 2 bases for V and 1 base for J; bases not matched to a gene: 1. The CDR3 region is CASSLQGENTEAFF. The DNA of the CDR3 is TGTGCCAGCAGTTTACAGGGGGAGAACACTGAAGCTTTCTTT.

The rearrangement joins TRBV6-1 to TRBJ1-5; the match to TRBD1 covers 7 bases. In germline, CDR1 is MNHNS, CDR2 SASEGT. The CDR3 contains 15 residues. The V and J ends lost 7 bases and 1 base, in that order; junction bases with no gene match: 7. The CDR3 spells CASISTGTSNQPQHF. In DNA form, the CDR3 reads TGTGCCAGCATTTCGACAGGGACCAGCAATCAGCCCCAGCATTTT.

This chain connects TRBV28 to TRBJ2-5; 8 bases are shared with TRBD1. CDR1 is MDHEN, CDR2 SYDVKM, per germline. The CDR3 has 18 residues. J gave up 3 bases and V 5 bases, and 17 bases lay outside the gene matches. This CDR3 is CASSPLGVAGQDKETQYF. The CDR3 coding sequence is TGTGCCAGCAGTCCCCTCGGGGTTGCGGGACAGGATAAAGAGACCCAGTACTTC.

V gene TRBV5-6 combines with J gene TRBJ1-5; the D is unclear. Germline CDR1 and CDR2: SGHDT and YYEEEE. The CDR3 contains 14 residues. With 0 bases removed from V and 3 bases from J, the gap between germline ends came to 7 bases. As DNA, the CDR3 is TGTGCCAGCAGCTTGGGAGGGCTCAATCAGCCCCAGCATTTT. Translation: CASSLGGLNQPQHF.

This clone was detected once. V usage is TRBV7-2 and J usage is TRBJ1-1; a weak D match, TRBD1 (5 bases). Trimming took 2 bases from V and 0 from J, leaving 10 bases between them. CDR3 size: 15 residues. Germline values: CDR1 SGHTA, CDR2 FQGNSA. The DNA of the CDR3 is TGTGCCAGCAGCTTAAAGGGGTTTATGAACACTGAAGCTTTCTTT. It encodes CASSLKGFMNTEAFF. The variable domain in full, with the rest retrieved from reference TRBV7-2 and TRBJ1-1, is GAGVSQSPSNKVTEKGKDVELRCDPISGHTALYWYRQSLGQGLEFLIYFQGNSAPDKSGLPSDRFSAERTGGSVSTLTIQRTQQEDSAVYLCASSLKGFMNTEAFFGQGTRLTVV.

This clone showed up just a few times. This chain uses TRBV11-3 with TRBJ2-5, with 10 bases aligning to TRBD2. With V trimmed by 5 bases and J by 2 bases, 20 bases remained unmatched. The CDR3 has 20 amino acids. Germline loops: CDR1 SGHNT, CDR2 YENEEA. DNA of the CDR3: TGTGCCAGCAGCCCTGATTCTAGCGGGGGATACAATCGGCTGCAAGAGACCCAGTACTTC. This codes for CASSPDSSGGYNRLQETQYF. The whole variable domain, filled in from reference TRBV11-3 and TRBJ2-5, reads EAGVVQSPRYKIIEKKQPVAFWCNPISGHNTLYWYLQNLGQGPELLIRYENEEAVDDSQLPKDRFSAERLKGVDSTLKIQPAELGDSAVYLCASSPDSSGGYNRLQETQYFGPGTRLLVL.

The chain is built from TRBV11-2 and TRBJ2-3; TRBD2 matches at 8 bases. From germline, CDR1 is SGHAT and CDR2 FQNNGV. The CDR3 runs 14 residues. Trimming at V came to 2 bases and at J to 6 bases, leaving 4 bases not matched to a gene. CDR3 nucleotides: TGTGCCAGCAGCTTAAAGCGGGAGTACGATACGCAGTATTTT. Translation: CASSLKREYDTQYF.

V gene TRBV4-2 combines with J gene TRBJ1-1; D not resolved. The CDR3 runs 13 residues. In germline, CDR1 is LGHNA, CDR2 YNFKEQ. The V end was cut by 1 base, the J end by 4 bases, with 7 bases between. CDR3 amino acids: CASSQGWSTEAFF. CDR3 sequence (DNA): TGTGCCAGCAGCCAAGGCTGGAGCACTGAAGCTTTCTTT.

This rearrangement joins TRBV29-1 to TRBJ2-5, with 10 bases fitting TRBD2. Germline V gives CDR1 SQVTM, CDR2 ANQGSEA. The CDR3 length is 17 residues. The J segment lost 5 bases and the V segment lost 2 bases, leaving 14 bases of the junction unmatched. The CDR3 DNA sequence: TGCAGCGTTGAATTTCAACTAGCGGGATTATCGTGGGAGACCCAGTACTTC. Protein product: CSVEFQLAGLSWETQYF.

The chain joins TRBV27 to TRBJ2-5; TRBD1 aligns across 7 bases. The CDR3 covers 15 residues. The germline CDR1 and CDR2 sequences are MNHEY and SMNVEV (reference sequence). The junction had 8 bases not matched to a gene; V was cut back by 2 bases and J by 5 bases. CDR3 nucleotides: TGTGCCAGCAGTTTAGCAGGGCAGGGGGAGGAGACCCAGTACTTC. Its protein is CASSLAGQGEETQYF.

The chain has TRBV11-2 and TRBJ2-7; TRBD1 matches at 11 bases. The CDR3 runs 14 residues. CDR1 SGHAT and CDR2 FQNNGV come from the germline V gene. With 1 base clipped from V and 6 bases from J, the junction kept 2 bases outside the gene matches. CDR3 sequence (DNA): TGTGCCAGCAGCTTAGGGGACAGGGGGTCCGAGCAGTACTTC. Amino acid sequence: CASSLGDRGSEQYF.

The chain carries TRBV7-6 and TRBJ2-5; TRBD2 matches 10 bases. The CDR3 extends over 16 amino acids. Per germline, CDR1 SGHVS and CDR2 FNYEAQ. The V segment lost 1 base and the J segment 2 bases; nucleotides outside the gene matches: 4. CDR3 amino acids: CASSLGVTSGQETQYF. DNA for the CDR3: TGTGCCAGCAGCTTAGGGGTGACTAGCGGGCAAGAGACCCAGTACTTC. Using reference TRBV7-6 and TRBJ2-5 for the parts outside the CDR3, the full variable domain is GAGVSQSPRYKVTKRGQDVALRCDPISGHVSLYWYRQALGQGPEFLTYFNYEAQQDKSGLPNDRFSAERPEGSISTLTIQRTEQRDSAMYRCASSLGVTSGQETQYFGPGTRLLVL.

This chain links TRBV5-4 with TRBJ2-5; TRBD2 is a possible D gene (5 bases). Trimming stripped 2 bases from V and 0 bases from J, with 11 bases between. Germline CDR1 reads SGHNT; CDR2 reads YYREEE (reference sequence). CDR3 length: 15 amino acids. The CDR3 here is CASSLGGRHQETQYF. The DNA of the CDR3 is TGTGCCAGCAGCTTAGGAGGACGGCACCAAGAGACCCAGTACTTC.

This chain uses TRBV19 with TRBJ2-7; D possibly corresponds to TRBD2 (5 bases). This CDR3 is built from 13 residues. With 6 bases removed from V and 1 base from J, the gap between germline ends came to 10 bases. Germline loops: CDR1 LNHDA, CDR2 SQIVND (reference sequence). The CDR3 here is CASSPPGSYEQYF. The CDR3 DNA reads TGTGCCAGTAGCCCCCCGGGGTCCTACGAGCAGTACTTC.

The V and J genes are TRBV5-6 and TRBJ1-3, with D possibly matching TRBD1 (6 bases). The CDR3 loop spans 16 amino acids. V dropped 4 bases and J dropped 3 bases, with 17 bases sitting between them. Germline V gene data show CDR1 as SGHDT and CDR2 as YYEEEE. In DNA, the CDR3 is TGTGCCAGCAGCATGACAGGTGGCCGAGTTGGAAACACCATATATTTT. Residues: CASSMTGGRVGNTIYF.

The J gene is TRBJ1-5, the V gene TRBV19; no clear D. Germline CDR1 and CDR2: LNHDA and SQIVND (reference sequence). Trimming removed 0 bases at V and 2 bases at J, with 2 bases between. The CDR3 totals 13 residues. This CDR3 reads CASSIDGNQPQHF. CDR3 nucleotides: TGTGCCAGTAGTATAGACGGCAATCAGCCCCAGCATTTT.

The chain couples TRBV6-1 to TRBJ1-1; tentative D call: TRBD1 (5 bases). Per the germline V gene, CDR1 is MNHNS and CDR2 is SASEGT. V was clipped by 3 bases and J by 7 bases, with 12 bases between them. This CDR3 is 13 amino acids long. For the CDR3, the DNA is TGTGCCAGCAGTGACAACGACAGAGTTGAAGCTTTCTTT. This sequence encodes CASSDNDRVEAFF.

V gene TRBV6-1 combines with J gene TRBJ1-3; D is uncertain. The CDR3 length is 16 residues. From germline, CDR1 is MNHNS and CDR2 SASEGT. Trimming removed 1 base at V and 3 bases at J, with 13 bases between. CDR3 loop: CASSEGRGGGGNTIYF. The CDR3, as DNA: TGTGCCAGCAGTGAAGGTCGCGGAGGAGGTGGAAACACCATATATTTT.

This sequence joins TRBV30 and TRBJ1-5, with 9 bases matching TRBD1. The germline V gene encodes CDR1 GTSNPN and CDR2 SVGIG (reference sequence). The V segment lost 0 bases and the J segment 7 bases; nucleotides outside the gene matches: 4. This CDR3 is 14 amino acids long. CDR3 nucleotide sequence: TGTGCCTGGAGTGTCGGGACAGGGAGACAGCCCCAGCATTTT. It is translated as CAWSVGTGRQPQHF.

This clone appeared a few times. The chain joins TRBV27 to TRBJ2-4; D might be TRBD2 (6 bases). Germline values: CDR1 MNHEY, CDR2 SMNVEV (reference sequence). Trimming took off 5 bases at V and 3 bases at J, with 11 bases between the two ends. The CDR3 extends over 14 amino acids. CDR3 nucleotide sequence: TGTGCCAGCAGTGCCGGGAGCCACAAAAACATTCAGTACTTC. It encodes CASSAGSHKNIQYF.

This clone was detected only once. V usage is TRBV30 and J usage is TRBJ2-7, with D maybe TRBD2 (5 bases). The CDR3 consists of 15 residues. Per germline, CDR1 GTSNPN and CDR2 SVGIG (reference sequence). V was clipped by 2 bases and J by 3 bases, with 17 bases between them. The CDR3 protein is CAWSPSGVLFYEQYF. CDR3 nucleotide sequence: TGTGCCTGGAGTCCGTCCGGGGTCCTCTTCTACGAGCAGTACTTC.

This clone was seen a single time. The chain joins TRBV5-1 to TRBJ2-5; no clear D gene. Germline V gene sequence: CDR1 SGHRS, CDR2 YFSETQ. With 2 bases removed from V and 3 bases from J, the gap between germline ends came to 8 bases. The CDR3 is made up of 13 amino acids. The CDR3 DNA reads TGCGCCAGCAGCTTTTTCCACAAAGAGACCCAGTACTTC. Translated: CASSFFHKETQYF.

The V call is TRBV21-1, the J call TRBJ1-4. TRBV21-1 corresponds to a pseudogene. The CDR3 consists of 21 residues. CDR3 sequence: CASSNNVEAGLERCSNEKLFF. The CDR3 region has the DNA TGTGCCAGCAGCAACAACGTCGAGGCGGGACTAGAGAGGTGTTCTAATGAAAAACTGTTTTTT.

The chain links TRBV7-9 to TRBJ2-1, with 11 bases fitting TRBD2. The CDR3 runs to 16 residues. In germline, CDR1 is SEHNR, CDR2 FQNEAQ (reference sequence). V trimming: 7 bases; J trimming: 5 bases; junction bases outside the gene matches: 10. CDR3 sequence reads: CASTFLIAGGNNEQFF. The CDR3 DNA reads as TGTGCCAGCACCTTTCTTATAGCGGGAGGGAACAATGAGCAGTTCTTC.

The J gene is TRBJ1-4, the V gene TRBV2, with unresolved D. The germline V and J ends were trimmed by 4 bases and 2 bases, with 11 bases remaining between them. This CDR3 comprises 15 residues. Germline-derived CDR1 and CDR2 are SNHLY and FYNNEI. The CDR3 sequence: CASSVEGGTNEKLFF. The CDR3 nucleotides are TGTGCCAGCAGTGTGGAGGGAGGTACTAATGAAAAACTGTTTTTT.